The 19 T cell receptor beta chains presented below share a single source sample, sequenced in a study of Graves' ophthalmopathy and Graves' hyperthyroidism. The sequenced template was RNA, covering the TCR beta CDR3 region. An opening RT-PCR round employed HTBI primers and preceded a second-round multiplex PCR. TCRdb analysed the multiplex PCR reads with MiXCR anew, one entry per CDR3 protein. This sample has about 700,000 distinct CDR3 sequences; roughly 40% occur once, and the top ten carry approximately 43%. The sequenced material came from peripheral blood. The source is an adult man with Graves' ophthalmopathy.

This clonotype has only one observation. Germline and junction disagree at one end, which may indicate a read error. V usage is TRBV10-3 and J usage is TRBJ2-7; 7 nucleotides align to TRBD1. The CDR3 is 16 residues long. In germline, CDR1 is ENHRY, CDR2 SYGVKD. Written as DNA, the CDR3 is TGTGCCAGCAGTGTAGAGACAGGGTCTGTGAGCGACGAGCAGTACTTC. As protein: CASSVETGSVSDEQYF.

The rearrangement links TRBV6-4 to TRBJ1-2; maybe TRBD1 (6 bases). Germline loops: CDR1 MRHNA, CDR2 SNTAGT. Trimming cost V 5 bases and J 7 bases, with 17 bases left between them. The CDR3 totals 14 residues. CDR3 sequence: CASSPYGGPVGYTF. The CDR3 DNA is TGTGCCAGCAGTCCCTACGGGGGGCCAGTTGGCTACACCTTC.

This clonotype was observed at least ten times. The V and J genes are TRBV25-1 and TRBJ2-7; TRBD1 matches at 8 bases. The CDR3 runs to 13 residues. V gave up 3 bases and J gave up 7 bases; unmatched junction bases: 5. The germline V gene encodes CDR1 MGHDK and CDR2 SYGVNS. This CDR3 is CASSDRTGGEQYF. The CDR3 nucleotides read TGTGCCAGCAGTGACCGAACAGGGGGTGAGCAGTACTTC.

On this clonotype itself: This may be a read error, as it is one base from a much larger clone. The gene calls are TRBV7-3 and TRBJ1-1; D gene unclear. The CDR3 runs 15 residues. CDR1 is SGHTA, CDR2 FQGTGA, per germline. The V end lost 2 bases, the J end lost 0 bases, and 10 bases lay between the germline ends. The CDR3 bases are TGTGCCAGCAGCTTAGGGCTGGAGATGAACACTGAAGCTTTCTTT. It translates to CASSLGLEMNTEAFF.

This clonotype turned up a few times. This chain uses TRBV20-1 with TRBJ2-7; no clear D gene. The V end lost 0 bases, the J end lost 9 bases, and 24 bases lay between the germline ends. CDR3 length equals 16 residues. Looked up from germline, CDR1 is DFQATT and CDR2 is SNEGSKA (reference sequence). CDR3 in DNA: TGCAGTGCTAGAGATGATGGAGCGAAGCCCGTACGAGGGCAGTACTTC. Protein product: CSARDDGAKPVRGQYF.

The CDR3 region is CSLGQGDSPLHF. CDR3 coding DNA: TGCAGCTTAGGGCAGGGGGACTCACCCCTCCACTTT. The chain links TRBV29-1 to TRBJ1-6, with TRBD1 matching 7 bases. Trimming took 8 bases from V and 10 from J; bases not matched to a gene: 8. The CDR3 runs 12 residues. CDR1 is SQVTM, CDR2 ANQGSEA, per germline. The whole variable domain, filled in from reference TRBV29-1 and TRBJ1-6, reads SAVISQKPSRDICQRGTSLTIQCQVDSQVTMMFWYRQQPGQSLTLIATANQGSEATYESGFVIDKFPISRPNLTFSTLTVSNMSPEDSSIYLCSLGQGDSPLHFGNGTRLTVT.

The chain links TRBV7-3 to TRBJ2-2; TRBD1 is a possible D gene (5 bases). Trimming cost V 1 base and J 7 bases, with 10 bases left between them. Germline V lookup: CDR1 SGHTA, CDR2 FQGTGA. CDR3 size: 14 residues. The CDR3 loop is CASSLNPQGGELFF. The CDR3 DNA follows: TGTGCCAGCAGCTTAAATCCTCAGGGCGGGGAGCTGTTTTTT.

This clonotype was found many times. The gene calls are TRBV5-6 and TRBJ1-2; the D is unclear. Germline CDR1 and CDR2: SGHDT and YYEEEE. The length of the CDR3 is 14 residues. The V end was cut by 0 bases, the J end by 4 bases, with 10 bases between. In DNA, the CDR3 is TGTGCCAGCAGCTTGGAACCGCGAATCTATGGCTACACCTTC. Translating it yields CASSLEPRIYGYTF.

This clonotype has only one observation. At one of its ends the junction is not consistent with the germline gene, which may arise from a read error. The rearrangement uses TRBV9 and TRBJ1-4; 9 nucleotides line up with TRBD1. Germline values: CDR1 SGDLS, CDR2 YYNGEE. The CDR3 has 15 amino acids. The CDR3 nucleotides read TGTGCCAGCAGCGTAGACGGGACAGGGAATGAAGAACTGTTTTTT. It encodes CASSVDGTGNEELFF. Drawing the rest from reference TRBV9 and TRBJ1-4, the complete variable domain is DSGVTQTPKHLITATGQRVTLRCSPRSGDLSVYWYQQSLDQGLQFLIQYYNGEERAKGNILERFSAQQFPDLHSELNLSSLELGDSALYFCASSVDGTGNEELFFGSGTQLSVL.

The CDR3 loop is CSARGRQGRNEKLFF. CDR3 DNA: TGCAGTGCTAGAGGGCGACAGGGCCGGAATGAAAAACTGTTTTTT. This chain links TRBV20-1 with TRBJ1-4, with TRBD1 matching 7 bases. The CDR3 is made up of 15 amino acids. Germline loops: CDR1 DFQATT, CDR2 SNEGSKA (reference sequence). The ends lost 1 base at V and 5 bases at J; junction bases unmatched: 7.

This chain joins TRBV9 and TRBJ2-2; a weak D match, TRBD1 (6 bases). V lost 4 bases to trimming and J lost 3 bases, with 19 bases between them. The CDR3 has 17 amino acids. Germline CDR1 and CDR2: SGDLS and YYNGEE. CDR3 in DNA: TGTGCCAGCAGCACCTGGACAGTTCCAGGGGACACCGGGGAGCTGTTTTTT. Translated, it gives CASSTWTVPGDTGELFF.

The chain joins TRBV2 to TRBJ2-7, with TRBD2 as a possible D gene (6 bases). The germline V gene encodes CDR1 SNHLY and CDR2 FYNNEI. Between the trimmed V and J ends, which lost 5 bases and 0 bases, there was a span of 11 bases. The CDR3 length is 14 residues. The DNA of the CDR3 is TGTGCCAGCAGTTGGGGACTGAACTCCTACGAGCAGTACTTC. Protein sequence: CASSWGLNSYEQYF.

This clonotype was counted at least ten times. This chain connects TRBV2 to TRBJ2-7; D gene uncertain. Germline assignment: CDR1 SNHLY and CDR2 FYNNEI. Trimming took off 2 bases at V and 8 bases at J, with 7 bases between the two ends. The CDR3 length is 11 residues. CDR3 amino acids: CASSEHSKQYF. For the CDR3, the DNA is TGTGCCAGCAGTGAACATTCCAAGCAGTACTTC. The full variable domain, in which reference TRBV2 and TRBJ2-7 provide the parts outside the CDR3, is EPEVTQTPSHQVTQMGQEVILRCVPISNHLYFYWYRQILGQKVEFLVSFYNNEISEKSEIFDDQFSVERPDGSNFTLKIRSTKLEDSAMYFCASSEHSKQYFGPGTRLTVT.

The V and J genes are TRBV27 and TRBJ2-5; maybe TRBD1 (5 bases). Germline V gene data show CDR1 as MNHEY and CDR2 as SMNVEV (reference sequence). The CDR3 runs 14 residues. V was trimmed by 8 bases and J by 7 bases, leaving 20 bases between them. CDR3 region: CASGNLGPPWTQYF. The CDR3 DNA reads TGTGCCAGCGGAAATCTGGGGCCGCCGTGGACCCAGTACTTC.

This clonotype has more than one count but fewer than ten. The chain recombines TRBV11-2 with TRBJ1-6; D is unresolved. V lost 5 bases, J lost 9 bases, and 20 bases lay in between. CDR3 size: 16 residues. The germline CDR1 and CDR2 sequences are SGHAT and FQNNGV. The CDR3 nucleotides are TGTGCCAGCAGCATAACCCTAGTGACCCCCGGTTCACCCCTCCACTTT. Its protein is CASSITLVTPGSPLHF.

This clonotype was seen only a few times. The junction departs from germline at one end; a sequencing error may be responsible. CDR3 loop: CASSEHSGTVKFF. The CDR3 DNA sequence: TGTGCCAGCAGTGAACATTCCGGGACAGTGAAGTTCTTC. This chain uses TRBV2 with TRBJ2-7, with TRBD1 matching over 7 bases. Germline CDR1 is SNHLY and CDR2 is FYNNEI. CDR3 length: 13 amino acids.

The chain joins TRBV10-3 to TRBJ2-3; TRBD1 is a possible D gene (6 bases). The CDR3 loop spans 13 amino acids. The germline V gene has CDR1 ENHRY and CDR2 SYGVKD. Trimming removed 6 bases from V and 7 bases from J, with 14 bases in between. The CDR3 DNA is TGTGCCATCAGCAGGGACACCCGGAATACGCAGTATTTT. Amino acid sequence: CAISRDTRNTQYF.

This clonotype has a handful of counts. The chain employs TRBV20-1 and TRBJ1-2; the match to TRBD1 covers 9 bases. CDR1 DFQATT and CDR2 SNEGSKA come from the germline V gene (reference sequence). V lost 5 bases, J lost 4 bases, and 8 bases stayed unmatched. The CDR3 is made up of 14 amino acids. The CDR3, as DNA: TGCAGTGCTTCCCCGGGACAGGGATTCTATGGCTACACCTTC. Translation: CSASPGQGFYGYTF.

This clonotype has a handful of counts. This chain links TRBV7-9 with TRBJ1-1; no definite D call. CDR3 length: 14 amino acids. The germline V gene has CDR1 SEHNR and CDR2 FQNEAQ (reference sequence). Trimming stripped 5 bases from V and 3 bases from J, with 13 bases between. CDR3 amino acids: CASSRVEKYTEAFF. The DNA of the CDR3 is TGTGCCAGCAGCCGGGTAGAGAAGTACACTGAAGCTTTCTTT. Full variable domain (remainder filled in from reference TRBV7-9 and TRBJ1-1): DTGVSQNPRHKITKRGQNVTFRCDPISEHNRLYWYRQTLGQGPEFLTYFQNEAQLEKSRLLSDRFSAERPKGSFSTLEIQRTEQGDSAMYLCASSRVEKYTEAFFGQGTRLTVV.